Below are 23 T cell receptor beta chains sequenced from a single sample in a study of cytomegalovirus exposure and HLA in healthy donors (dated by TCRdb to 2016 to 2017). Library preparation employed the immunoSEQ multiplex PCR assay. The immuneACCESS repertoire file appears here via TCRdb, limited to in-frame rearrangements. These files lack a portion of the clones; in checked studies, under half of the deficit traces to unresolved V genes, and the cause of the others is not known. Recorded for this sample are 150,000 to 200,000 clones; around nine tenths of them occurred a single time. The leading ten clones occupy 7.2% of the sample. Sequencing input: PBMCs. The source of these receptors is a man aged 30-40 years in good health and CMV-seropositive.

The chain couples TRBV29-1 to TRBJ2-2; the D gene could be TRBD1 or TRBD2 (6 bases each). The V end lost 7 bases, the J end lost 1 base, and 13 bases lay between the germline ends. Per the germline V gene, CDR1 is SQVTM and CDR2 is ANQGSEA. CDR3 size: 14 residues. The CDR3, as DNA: TGCAGCGGGACTACAGGGTTGAACACCGGGGAGCTGTTTTTT. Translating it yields CSGTTGLNTGELFF.

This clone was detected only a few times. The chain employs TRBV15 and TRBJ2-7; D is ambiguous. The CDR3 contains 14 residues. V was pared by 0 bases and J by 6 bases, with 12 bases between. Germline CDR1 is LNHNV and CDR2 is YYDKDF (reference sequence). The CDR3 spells CATSRDQASGEQYF. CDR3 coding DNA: TGTGCCACCAGCAGAGATCAGGCGTCCGGCGAGCAGTACTTC.

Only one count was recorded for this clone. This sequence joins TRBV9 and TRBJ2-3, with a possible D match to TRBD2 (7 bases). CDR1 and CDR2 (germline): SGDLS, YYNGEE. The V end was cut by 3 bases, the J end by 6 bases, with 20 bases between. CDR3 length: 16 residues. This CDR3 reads CASSALPGGHKDTQYF. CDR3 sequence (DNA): TGTGCCAGCAGCGCCCTCCCCGGGGGGCACAAGGATACGCAGTATTTT.

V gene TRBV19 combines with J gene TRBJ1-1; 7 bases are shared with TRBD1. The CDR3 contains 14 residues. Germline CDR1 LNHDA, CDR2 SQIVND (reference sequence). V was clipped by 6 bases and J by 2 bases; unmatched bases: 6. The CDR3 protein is CASSRDRSNTEAFF. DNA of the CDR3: TGTGCCAGTAGCCGGGACAGATCAAACACTGAAGCTTTCTTT.

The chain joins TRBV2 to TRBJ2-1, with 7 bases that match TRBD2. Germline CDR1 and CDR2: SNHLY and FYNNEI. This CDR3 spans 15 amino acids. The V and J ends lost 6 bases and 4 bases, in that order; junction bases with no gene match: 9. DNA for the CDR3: TGTGCCAGCAGCGAGCGGAGCGGGACGTACAATGAGCAGTTCTTC. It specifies CASSERSGTYNEQFF.

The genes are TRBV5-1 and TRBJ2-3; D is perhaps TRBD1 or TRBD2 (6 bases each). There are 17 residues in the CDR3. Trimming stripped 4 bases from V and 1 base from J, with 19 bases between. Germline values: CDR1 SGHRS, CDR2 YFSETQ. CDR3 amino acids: CASSRGPDLKGTDTQYF. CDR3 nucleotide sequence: TGCGCCAGCAGCCGGGGGCCTGACTTAAAGGGCACAGATACGCAGTATTTT.

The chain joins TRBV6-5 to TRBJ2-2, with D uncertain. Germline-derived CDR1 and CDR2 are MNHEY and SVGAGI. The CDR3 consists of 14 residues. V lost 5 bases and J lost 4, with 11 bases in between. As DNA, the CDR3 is TGTGCCAGCAGTCCTCGGGCCTCCACCGGGGAGCTGTTTTTT. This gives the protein CASSPRASTGELFF.

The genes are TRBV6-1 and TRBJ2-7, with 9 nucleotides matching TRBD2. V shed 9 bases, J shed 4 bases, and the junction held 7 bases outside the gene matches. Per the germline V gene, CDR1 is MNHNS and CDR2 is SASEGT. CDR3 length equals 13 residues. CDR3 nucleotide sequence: TGTGCCAGGGGGGCGGGAGGGCCTTACGAGCAGTACTTC. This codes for CARGAGGPYEQYF.

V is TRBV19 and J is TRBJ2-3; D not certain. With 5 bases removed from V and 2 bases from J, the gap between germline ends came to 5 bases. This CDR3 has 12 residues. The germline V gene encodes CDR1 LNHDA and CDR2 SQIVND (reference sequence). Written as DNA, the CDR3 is TGTGCCAGTAGTGGGGACACAGATACGCAGTATTTT. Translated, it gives CASSGDTDTQYF.

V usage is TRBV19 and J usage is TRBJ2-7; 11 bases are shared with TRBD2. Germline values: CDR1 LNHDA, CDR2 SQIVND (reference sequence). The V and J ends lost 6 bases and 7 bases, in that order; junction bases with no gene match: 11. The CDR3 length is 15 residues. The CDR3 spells CASRPGTSGLGEQYF. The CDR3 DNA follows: TGTGCCAGTAGGCCCGGGACTAGCGGCCTGGGTGAGCAGTACTTC.

Here the CDR3 reads CASSDKRISTDTQYF. The DNA for the CDR3 is TGTGCCAGCAGTGACAAACGGATCAGCACAGATACGCAGTATTTT. The gene calls are TRBV2 and TRBJ2-3; the D is unclear. The V end lost 3 bases, the J end lost 0 bases, and 10 bases lay between the germline ends. The V gene's germline CDR1 is SNHLY and CDR2 FYNNEI. The CDR3 is 15 residues long.

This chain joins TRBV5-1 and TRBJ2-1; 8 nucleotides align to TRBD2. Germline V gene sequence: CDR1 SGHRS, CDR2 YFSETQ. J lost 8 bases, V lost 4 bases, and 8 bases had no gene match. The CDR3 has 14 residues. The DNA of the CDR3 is TGCGCCAGCAGCCCCCGGGCGGGGGGCGATGAGCAGTTCTTC. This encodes CASSPRAGGDEQFF.

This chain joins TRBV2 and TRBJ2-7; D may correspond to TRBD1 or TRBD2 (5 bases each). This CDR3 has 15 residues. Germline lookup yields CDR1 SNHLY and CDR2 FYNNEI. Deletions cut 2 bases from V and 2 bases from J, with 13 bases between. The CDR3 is CASSEWGRDPYEQYF. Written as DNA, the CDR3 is TGTGCCAGCAGTGAATGGGGCAGGGACCCCTACGAGCAGTACTTC.

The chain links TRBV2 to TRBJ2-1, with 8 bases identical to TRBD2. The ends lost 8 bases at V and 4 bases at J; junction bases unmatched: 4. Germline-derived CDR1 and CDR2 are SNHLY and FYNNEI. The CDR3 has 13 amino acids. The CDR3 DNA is TGTGCCAGCGGGAAGCGGGGGTACAATGAGCAGTTCTTC. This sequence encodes CASGKRGYNEQFF.

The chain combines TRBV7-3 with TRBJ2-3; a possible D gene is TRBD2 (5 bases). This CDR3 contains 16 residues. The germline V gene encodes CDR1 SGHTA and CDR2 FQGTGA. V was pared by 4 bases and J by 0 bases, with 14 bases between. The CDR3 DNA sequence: TGTGCCAGCAGCTCCAGAGCGGACTTGAGCACAGATACGCAGTATTTT. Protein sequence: CASSSRADLSTDTQYF.

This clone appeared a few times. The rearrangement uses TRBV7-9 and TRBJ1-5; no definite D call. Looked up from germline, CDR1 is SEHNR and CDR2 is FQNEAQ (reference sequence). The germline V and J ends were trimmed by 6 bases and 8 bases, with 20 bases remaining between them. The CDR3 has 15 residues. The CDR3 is CASRPPGLEGEPQHF. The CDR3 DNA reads TGTGCCAGCAGACCACCCGGCTTGGAGGGCGAGCCCCAGCATTTT.

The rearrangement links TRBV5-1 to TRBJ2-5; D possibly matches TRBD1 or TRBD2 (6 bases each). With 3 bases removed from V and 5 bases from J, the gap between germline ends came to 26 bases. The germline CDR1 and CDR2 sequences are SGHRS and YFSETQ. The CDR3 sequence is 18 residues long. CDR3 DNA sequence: TGCGCCAGCAGCTATGGTCAGCCGGGGGCGACCCCTTGGGAGACCCAGTACTTC. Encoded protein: CASSYGQPGATPWETQYF.

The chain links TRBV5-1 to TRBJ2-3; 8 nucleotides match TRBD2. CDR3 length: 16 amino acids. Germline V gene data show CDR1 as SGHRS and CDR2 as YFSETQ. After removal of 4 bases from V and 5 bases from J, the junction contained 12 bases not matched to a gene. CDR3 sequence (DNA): TGCGCCAGCAGCACGTCGTTCGGGGGGGTCTTAGATACGCAGTATTTT. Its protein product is CASSTSFGGVLDTQYF.

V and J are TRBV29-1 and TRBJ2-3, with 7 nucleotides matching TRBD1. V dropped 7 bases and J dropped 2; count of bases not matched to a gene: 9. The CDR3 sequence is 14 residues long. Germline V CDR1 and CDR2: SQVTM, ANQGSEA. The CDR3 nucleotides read TGCAGCGCGGATACAGGGGCGCTCACAGATACGCAGTATTTT. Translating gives CSADTGALTDTQYF.

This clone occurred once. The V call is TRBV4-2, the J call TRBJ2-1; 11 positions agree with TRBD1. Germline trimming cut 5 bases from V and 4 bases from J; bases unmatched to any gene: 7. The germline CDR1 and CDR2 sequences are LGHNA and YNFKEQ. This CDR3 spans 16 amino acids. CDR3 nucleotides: TGTGCCAGCAGCACACCCGGGACAGGGGGGTACAATGAGCAGTTCTTC. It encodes CASSTPGTGGYNEQFF.

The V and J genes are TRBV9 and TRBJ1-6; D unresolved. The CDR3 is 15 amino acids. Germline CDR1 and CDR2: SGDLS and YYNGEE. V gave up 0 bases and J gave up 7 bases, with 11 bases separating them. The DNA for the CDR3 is TGTGCCAGCAGCGTAGGCGGGGTATCGAATTCACCCCTCCACTTT. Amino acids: CASSVGGVSNSPLHF.

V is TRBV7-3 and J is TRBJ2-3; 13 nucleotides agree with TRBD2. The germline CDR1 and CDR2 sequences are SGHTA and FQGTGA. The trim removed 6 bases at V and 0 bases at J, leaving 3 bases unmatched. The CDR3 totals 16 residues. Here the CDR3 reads CASSSLAGGSTDTQYF. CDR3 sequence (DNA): TGTGCCAGCAGTTCACTAGCGGGAGGGAGCACAGATACGCAGTATTTT.

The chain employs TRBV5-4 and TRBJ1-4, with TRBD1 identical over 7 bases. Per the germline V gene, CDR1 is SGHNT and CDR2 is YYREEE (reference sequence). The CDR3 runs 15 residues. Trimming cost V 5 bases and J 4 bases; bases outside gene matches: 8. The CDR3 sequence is CASRRGTESNEKLFF. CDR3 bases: TGTGCCAGCAGGAGAGGGACAGAAAGTAATGAAAAACTGTTTTTT.